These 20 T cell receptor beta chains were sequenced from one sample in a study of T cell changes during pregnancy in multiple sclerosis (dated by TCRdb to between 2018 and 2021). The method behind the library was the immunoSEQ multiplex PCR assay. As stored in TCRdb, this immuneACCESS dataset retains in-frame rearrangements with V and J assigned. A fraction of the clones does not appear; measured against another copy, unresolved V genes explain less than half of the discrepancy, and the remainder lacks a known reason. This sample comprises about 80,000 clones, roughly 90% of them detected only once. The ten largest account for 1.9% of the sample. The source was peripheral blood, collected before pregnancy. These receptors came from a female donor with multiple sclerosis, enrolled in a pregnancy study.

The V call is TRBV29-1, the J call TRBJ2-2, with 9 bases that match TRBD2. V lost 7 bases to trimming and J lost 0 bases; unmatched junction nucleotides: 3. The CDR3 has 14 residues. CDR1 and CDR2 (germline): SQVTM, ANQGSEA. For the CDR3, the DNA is TGCAGCGCTGCGGGGGGGCCGAACACCGGGGAGCTGTTTTTT. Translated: CSAAGGPNTGELFF.

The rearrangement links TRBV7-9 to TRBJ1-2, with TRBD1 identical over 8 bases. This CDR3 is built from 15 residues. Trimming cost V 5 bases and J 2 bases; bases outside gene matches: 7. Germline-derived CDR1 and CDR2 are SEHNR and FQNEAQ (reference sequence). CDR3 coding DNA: TGTGCCAGCAGCACCGACAGGGGCTCGAACTATGGCTACACCTTC. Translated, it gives CASSTDRGSNYGYTF.

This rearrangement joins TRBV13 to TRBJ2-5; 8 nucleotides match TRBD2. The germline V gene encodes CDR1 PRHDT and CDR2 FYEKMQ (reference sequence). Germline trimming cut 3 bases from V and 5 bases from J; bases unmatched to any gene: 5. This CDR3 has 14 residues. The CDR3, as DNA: TGTGCCAGCAGCTTCCGGACGGGAGGGGAGACCCAGTACTTC. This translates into CASSFRTGGETQYF.

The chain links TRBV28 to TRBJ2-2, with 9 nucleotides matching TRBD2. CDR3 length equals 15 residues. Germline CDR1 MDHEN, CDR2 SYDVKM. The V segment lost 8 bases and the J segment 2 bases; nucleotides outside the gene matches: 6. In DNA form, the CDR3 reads TGTGCCAGCTATTCAGCGGGGGGAAACACCGGGGAGCTGTTTTTT. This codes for CASYSAGGNTGELFF.

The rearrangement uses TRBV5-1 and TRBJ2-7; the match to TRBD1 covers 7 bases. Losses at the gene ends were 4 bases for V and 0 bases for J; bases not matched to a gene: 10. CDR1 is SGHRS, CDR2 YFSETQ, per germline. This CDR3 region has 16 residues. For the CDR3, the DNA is TGCGCCAGCAGCGGCAACCGGGACAGCAACTCCTACGAGCAGTACTTC. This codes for CASSGNRDSNSYEQYF. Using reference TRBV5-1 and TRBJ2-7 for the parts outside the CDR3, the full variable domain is KAGVTQTPRYLIKTRGQQVTLSCSPISGHRSVSWYQQTPGQGLQFLFEYFSETQRNKGNFPGRFSGRQFSNSRSEMNVSTLELGDSALYLCASSGNRDSNSYEQYFGPGTRLTVT.

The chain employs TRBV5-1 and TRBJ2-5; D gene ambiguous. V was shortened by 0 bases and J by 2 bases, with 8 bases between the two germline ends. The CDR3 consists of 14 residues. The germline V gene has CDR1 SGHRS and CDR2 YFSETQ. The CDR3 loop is CASSLVPPQETQYF. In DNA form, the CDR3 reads TGCGCCAGCAGCTTGGTTCCCCCGCAAGAGACCCAGTACTTC.

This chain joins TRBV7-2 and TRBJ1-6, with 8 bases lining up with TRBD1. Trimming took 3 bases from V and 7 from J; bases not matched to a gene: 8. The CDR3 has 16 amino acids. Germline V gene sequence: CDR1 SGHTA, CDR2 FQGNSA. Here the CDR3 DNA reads TGTGCCAGCAGCTTCCTGACAGGGGCTACCAATTCACCCCTCCACTTT. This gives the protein CASSFLTGATNSPLHF. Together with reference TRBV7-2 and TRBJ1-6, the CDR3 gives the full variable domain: GAGVSQSPSNKVTEKGKDVELRCDPISGHTALYWYRQSLGQGLEFLIYFQGNSAPDKSGLPSDRFSAERTGGSVSTLTIQRTQQEDSAVYLCASSFLTGATNSPLHFGNGTRLTVT.

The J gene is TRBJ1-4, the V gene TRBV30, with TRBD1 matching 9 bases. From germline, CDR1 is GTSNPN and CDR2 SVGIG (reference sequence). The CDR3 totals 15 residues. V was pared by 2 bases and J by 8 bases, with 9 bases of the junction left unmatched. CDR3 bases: TGTGCCTGGAGTCTGGGACAGGGCGGTGCGGAAAAACTGTTTTTT. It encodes CAWSLGQGGAEKLFF.

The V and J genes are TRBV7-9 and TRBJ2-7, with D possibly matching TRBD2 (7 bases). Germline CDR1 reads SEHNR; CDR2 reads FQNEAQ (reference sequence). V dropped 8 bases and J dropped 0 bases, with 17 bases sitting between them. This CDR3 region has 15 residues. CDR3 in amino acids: CASGRGAASSYEQYF. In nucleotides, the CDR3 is TGTGCCAGCGGACGGGGGGCGGCTAGCTCCTACGAGCAGTACTTC.

The CDR3 DNA reads TGCGCCAGCAGCCAAGAGCAGCGGGAGACCCAGTACTTC. It is translated as CASSQEQRETQYF. This chain joins TRBV4-3 and TRBJ2-5, with a tentative D call TRBD2 (5 bases). In germline, CDR1 is LGHNA, CDR2 YSLEER. This CDR3 has 13 amino acids. Trimming took 0 bases from V and 5 from J, leaving 7 bases between them.

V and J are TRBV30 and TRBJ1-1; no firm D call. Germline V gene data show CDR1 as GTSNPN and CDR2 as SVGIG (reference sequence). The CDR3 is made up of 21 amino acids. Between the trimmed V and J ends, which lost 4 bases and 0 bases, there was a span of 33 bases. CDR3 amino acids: CAWIRLVERNNKVGLNTEAFF. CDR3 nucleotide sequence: TGTGCCTGGATCAGGTTGGTGGAGCGGAATAACAAAGTGGGATTGAACACTGAAGCTTTCTTT.

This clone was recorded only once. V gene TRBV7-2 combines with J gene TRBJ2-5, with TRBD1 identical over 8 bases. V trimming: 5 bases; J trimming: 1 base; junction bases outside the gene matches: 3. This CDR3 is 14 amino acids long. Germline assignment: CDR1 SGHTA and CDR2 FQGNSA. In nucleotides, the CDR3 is TGTGCCAGCAGCGACAGGGGCTTCCAAGAGACCCAGTACTTC. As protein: CASSDRGFQETQYF.

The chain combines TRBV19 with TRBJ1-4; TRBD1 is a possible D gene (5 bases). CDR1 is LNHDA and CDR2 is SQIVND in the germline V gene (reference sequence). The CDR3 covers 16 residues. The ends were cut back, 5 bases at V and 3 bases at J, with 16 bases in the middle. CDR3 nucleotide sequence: TGTGCCAGTAGTTTGGGGCAGGGAACGCCTAATGAAAAACTGTTTTTT. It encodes CASSLGQGTPNEKLFF.

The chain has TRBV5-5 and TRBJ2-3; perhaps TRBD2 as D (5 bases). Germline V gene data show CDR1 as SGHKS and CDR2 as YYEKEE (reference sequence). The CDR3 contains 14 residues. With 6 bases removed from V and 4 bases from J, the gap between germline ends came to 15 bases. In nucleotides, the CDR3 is TGTGCCAGCATCCAAACTACCGGGGCAGATACGCAGTATTTT. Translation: CASIQTTGADTQYF.

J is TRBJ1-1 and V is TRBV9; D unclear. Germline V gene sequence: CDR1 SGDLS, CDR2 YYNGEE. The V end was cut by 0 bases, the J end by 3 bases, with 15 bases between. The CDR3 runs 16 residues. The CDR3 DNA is TGTGCCAGCAGCGTAGGGGTCTGGGCCCTGGACACTGAAGCTTTCTTT. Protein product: CASSVGVWALDTEAFF.

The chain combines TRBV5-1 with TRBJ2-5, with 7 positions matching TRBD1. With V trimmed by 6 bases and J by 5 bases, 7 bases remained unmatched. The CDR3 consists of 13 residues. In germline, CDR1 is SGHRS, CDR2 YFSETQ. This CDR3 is CASTLEGAETQYF. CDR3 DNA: TGCGCCAGCACCCTAGAGGGGGCCGAGACCCAGTACTTC.

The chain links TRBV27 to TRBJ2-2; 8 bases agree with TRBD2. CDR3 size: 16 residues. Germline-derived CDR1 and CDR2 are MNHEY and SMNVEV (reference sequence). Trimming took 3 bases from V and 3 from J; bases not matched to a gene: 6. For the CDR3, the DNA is TGTGCCAGCAGTTTCCGGGGCGGGGGGTACACCGGGGAGCTGTTTTTT. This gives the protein CASSFRGGGYTGELFF.

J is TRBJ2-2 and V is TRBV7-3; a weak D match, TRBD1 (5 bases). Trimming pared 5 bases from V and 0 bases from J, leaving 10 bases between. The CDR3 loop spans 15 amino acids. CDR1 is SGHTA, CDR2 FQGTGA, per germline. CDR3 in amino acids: CASSLQETNTGELFF. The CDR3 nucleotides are TGTGCCAGCAGCCTACAGGAGACGAACACCGGGGAGCTGTTTTTT.

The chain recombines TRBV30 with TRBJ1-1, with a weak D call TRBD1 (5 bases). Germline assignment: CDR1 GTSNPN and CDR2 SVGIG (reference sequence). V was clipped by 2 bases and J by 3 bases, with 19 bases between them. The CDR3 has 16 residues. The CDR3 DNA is TGTGCCTGGAGTCCCCACGGAGGGCAGGGAGACACTGAAGCTTTCTTT. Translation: CAWSPHGGQGDTEAFF. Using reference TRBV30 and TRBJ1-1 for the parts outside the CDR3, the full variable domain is SQTIHQWPATLVQPVGSPLSLECTVEGTSNPNLYWYRQAAGRGLQLLFYSVGIGQISSEVPQNLSASRPQDRQFILSSKKLLLSDSGFYLCAWSPHGGQGDTEAFFGQGTRLTVV.

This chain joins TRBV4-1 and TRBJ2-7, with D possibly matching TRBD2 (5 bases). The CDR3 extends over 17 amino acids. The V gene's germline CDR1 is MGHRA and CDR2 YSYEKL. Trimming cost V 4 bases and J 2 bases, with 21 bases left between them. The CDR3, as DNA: TGCGCCAGCAGCCCAACGACTTCAAGACTAATTCCCTACGAGCAGTACTTC. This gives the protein CASSPTTSRLIPYEQYF.